This TCR beta chain was identified during a study of graft-versus-host responses after intestinal transplantation. Notes on the study in general: GvH clonotypes were identified within recipient marrow, with a subset emerging first in ileum or blood. Within allografts, high graft-versus-host to host-versus-graft clonal ratios were seen among patients with graft-donor T cell macrochimerism. Early HvG declines after transplant were associated with peak circulating GvH clone levels.

Assay: immunoSEQ multiplex PCR; the TCRdb copy retains only in-frame clones and omits some. The sample includes tens of thousands of clones, around 83% of them seen just once. To note about this clone: The target antigen is unknown.

The V and J ends lost 5 bases and 4 bases, in that order; junction bases with no gene match: 7. The CDR3 extends over 16 amino acids. Germline V gives CDR1 MNHEY, CDR2 SMNVEV (reference sequence). Sequenced material: PBMCs, taken 1070 days after transplant. The TCR sequence derives from a human patient who received an intestinal transplant, so some T cells may come from the graft donor. The V gene is TRBV27, the J gene TRBJ2-5; 13 bases agree with TRBD2. CDR3 residues: CASSPRTSGRSETQYF. The CDR3 DNA is TGTGCCAGCAGTCCGCGGACTAGCGGGAGATCAGAGACCCAGTACTTC.